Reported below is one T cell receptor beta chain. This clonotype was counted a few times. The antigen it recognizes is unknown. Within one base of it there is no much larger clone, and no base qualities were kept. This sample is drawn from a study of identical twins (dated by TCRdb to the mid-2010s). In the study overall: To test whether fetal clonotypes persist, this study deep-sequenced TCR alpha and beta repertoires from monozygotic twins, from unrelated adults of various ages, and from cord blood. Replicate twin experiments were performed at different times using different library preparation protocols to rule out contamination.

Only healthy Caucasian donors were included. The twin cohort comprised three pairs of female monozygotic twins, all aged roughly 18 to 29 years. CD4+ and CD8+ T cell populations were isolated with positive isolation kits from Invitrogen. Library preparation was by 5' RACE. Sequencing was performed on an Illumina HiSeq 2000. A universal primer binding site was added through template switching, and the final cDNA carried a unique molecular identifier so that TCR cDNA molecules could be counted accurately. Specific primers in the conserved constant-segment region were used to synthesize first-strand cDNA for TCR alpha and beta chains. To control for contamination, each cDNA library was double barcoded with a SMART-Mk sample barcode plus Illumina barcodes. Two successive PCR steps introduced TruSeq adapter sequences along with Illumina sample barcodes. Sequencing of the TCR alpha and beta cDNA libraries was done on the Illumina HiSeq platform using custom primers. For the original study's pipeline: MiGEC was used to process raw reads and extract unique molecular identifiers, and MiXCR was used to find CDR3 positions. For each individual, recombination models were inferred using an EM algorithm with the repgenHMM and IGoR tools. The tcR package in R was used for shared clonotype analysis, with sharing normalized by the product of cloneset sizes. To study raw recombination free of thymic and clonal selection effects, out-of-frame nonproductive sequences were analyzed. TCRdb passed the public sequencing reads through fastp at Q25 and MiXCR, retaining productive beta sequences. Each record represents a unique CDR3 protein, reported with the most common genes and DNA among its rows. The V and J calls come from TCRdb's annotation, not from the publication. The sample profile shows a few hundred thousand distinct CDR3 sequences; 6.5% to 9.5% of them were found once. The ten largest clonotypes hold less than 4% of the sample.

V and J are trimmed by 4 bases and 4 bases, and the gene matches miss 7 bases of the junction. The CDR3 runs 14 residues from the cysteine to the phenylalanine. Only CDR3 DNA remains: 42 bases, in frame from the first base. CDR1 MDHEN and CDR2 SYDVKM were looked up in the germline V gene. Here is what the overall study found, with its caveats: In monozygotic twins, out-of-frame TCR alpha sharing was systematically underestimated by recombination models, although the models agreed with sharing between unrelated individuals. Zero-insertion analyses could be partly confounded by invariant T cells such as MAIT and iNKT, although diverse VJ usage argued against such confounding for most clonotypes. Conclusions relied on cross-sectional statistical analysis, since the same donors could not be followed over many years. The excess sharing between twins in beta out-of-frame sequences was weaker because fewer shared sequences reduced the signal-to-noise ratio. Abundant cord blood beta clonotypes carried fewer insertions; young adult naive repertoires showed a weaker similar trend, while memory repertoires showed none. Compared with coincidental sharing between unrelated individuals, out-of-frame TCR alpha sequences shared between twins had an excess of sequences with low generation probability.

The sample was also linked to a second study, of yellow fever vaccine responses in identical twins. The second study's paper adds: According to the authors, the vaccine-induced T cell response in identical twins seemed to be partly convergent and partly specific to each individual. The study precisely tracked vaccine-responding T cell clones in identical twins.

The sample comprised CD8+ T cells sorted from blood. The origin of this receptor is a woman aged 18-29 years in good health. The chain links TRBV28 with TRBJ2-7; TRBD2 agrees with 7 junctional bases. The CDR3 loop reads CASSWRESSYEQYF. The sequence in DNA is TGTGCCAGCAGTTGGCGGGAGAGTAGTTACGAGCAGTACTTC.